The T cell receptor (beta chain) described here comes from a study of identical twins. TCRdb ran MiXCR on the 5' RACE reads and lists one entry per CDR3 protein. The sample lists fewer than 500,000 distinct CDR3 sequences, approximately 25% occurring once. With 7 bases removed from V and 4 bases from J, the gap between germline ends came to 10 bases. The CDR3 spans 12 residues. This sample was shared with a second study, whose subject was T cells expressing NK-cell markers.

The TCR sequence derives from a woman between 18 and 29 years old in good health. This chain links TRBV12-3 or TRBV12-4 with TRBJ1-1, with no clear D. The sample consisted of CD4+ T cells sorted from blood. The CDR3 DNA sequence: TGTGCCAGCATTAGGTCGGGCACTGAAGCTTTCTTT. Amino acids: CASIRSGTEAFF.